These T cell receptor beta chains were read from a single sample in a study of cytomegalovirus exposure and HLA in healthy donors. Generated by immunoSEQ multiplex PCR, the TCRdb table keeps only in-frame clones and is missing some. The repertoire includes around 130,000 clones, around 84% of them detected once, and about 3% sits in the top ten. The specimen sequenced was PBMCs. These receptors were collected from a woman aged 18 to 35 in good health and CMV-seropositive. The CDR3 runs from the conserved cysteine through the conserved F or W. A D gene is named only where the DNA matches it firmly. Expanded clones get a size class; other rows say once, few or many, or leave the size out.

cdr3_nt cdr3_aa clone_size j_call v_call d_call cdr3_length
TGTGCCAGCAGCTTGCTTAGCGGGGGCACAGATACGCAGTATTTT CASSLLSGGTDTQYF few TRBJ2-3 TRBV5-6 TRBD2 15
TGTGCCAGTAGTATAGGGGGACAGCCAGTCGAAGCTTTCTTT CASSIGGQPVEAFF . TRBJ1-1 TRBV19 TRBD1 14
TGTGCCAGCAGTCGCGGACAGGGTAAACAGCCCCAGCATTTT CASSRGQGKQPQHF . TRBJ1-5 TRBV2 TRBD1 14
TGTGCCAGCAGTGATTGGTCAACAGGGCACTTC CASSDWSTGHF once TRBJ2-7 TRBV2 . 11
TGTGCCAGCAGCCCCAGGGGGACATCCTATAATTCACCCCTCCACTTT CASSPRGTSYNSPLHF . TRBJ1-6 TRBV6-6 TRBD1 16
TGTGCCAGCAGCGTAGGGGGAGACAGGGGAAATGAAAAACTGTTTTTT CASSVGGDRGNEKLFF . TRBJ1-4 TRBV9 TRBD1 16
TGTGCCATCAGCGCGGACTTATTGGACACTGAAGCTTTCTTT CAISADLLDTEAFF . TRBJ1-1 TRBV10-3 . 14
TGTGCCAGCAGCCTCCCCCGGACGGGGGGCTCCTACAATGAGCAGTTCTTC CASSLPRTGGSYNEQFF once TRBJ2-1 TRBV9 TRBD2 17
TGTGCCAGCAGCGCCTACGGAGGGAACACTGAAGCTTTCTTT CASSAYGGNTEAFF . TRBJ1-1 TRBV9 . 14
TGTGCCAGCAGCCGGGGGCGGGGGGACACTGAAGCTTTCTTT CASSRGRGDTEAFF few TRBJ1-1 TRBV11-1 . 14
TGTGCCAGCAGTTACTCGTCGGGTAGAGGTGAAAAACTGTTTTTT CASSYSSGRGEKLFF . TRBJ1-4 TRBV6-5 . 15
TGTGCCAGCAGTGCGGGACTAGCAGTTACCGGGGAGCTGTTTTTT CASSAGLAVTGELFF . TRBJ2-2 TRBV28 TRBD2 15
TGTGCCAGTAGTTCACTACAGGACTATCCTGGAAACACCATATATTTT CASSSLQDYPGNTIYF . TRBJ1-3 TRBV19 . 16
TGCGCCAGCAGCCAAGAAGGCGCGGGGGGCACAGATACGCAGTATTTT CASSQEGAGGTDTQYF . TRBJ2-3 TRBV4-1 TRBD2 16
TGTGCCAGCAGCTTAGTCCAGGGGGCGGGAGATACGCAGTATTTT CASSLVQGAGDTQYF . TRBJ2-3 TRBV11-1 TRBD1 15
TGTGCCAGCAGCCCCCTAGCGGGGGACTCGCCCTACGAGCAGTACTTC CASSPLAGDSPYEQYF . TRBJ2-7 TRBV7-2 TRBD2 16
TGCGCCAGCAGCCCCTTCGAGGGCTCCCAAGAGACCCAGTACTTC CASSPFEGSQETQYF . TRBJ2-5 TRBV4-1 . 15
TGTGCCAGCAGATCAGGGCTCGCCAAAAACATTCAGTACTTC CASRSGLAKNIQYF . TRBJ2-4 TRBV27 . 14
TGTGCCAGCAGCGTAGCGCCGGGTGGATCCTACAATGAGCAGTTCTTC CASSVAPGGSYNEQFF . TRBJ2-1 TRBV9 . 16
TGTTCCAGCAGCTTGCCTAGCGGGGGGGCGGTAGATACGCAGTATTTT CSSSLPSGGAVDTQYF . TRBJ2-3 TRBV7-9 TRBD2 16
TGTGCCAGCAGTTACTCGCCCACTAGCACAGATACGCAGTATTTT CASSYSPTSTDTQYF . TRBJ2-3 TRBV6-5 . 15